The rows below give T cell receptor beta chains drawn from one sample of a study of lymphopenia after photon versus proton radiotherapy. Profiling relied on immunoSEQ multiplex PCR, and the TCRdb table lists in-frame clones only, not all of them. The sample includes some 170,000 clones, approximately 91% of them seen just once. The sequencing here drew on peripheral blood, taken from a patient treated with photon-based radiotherapy. The source is a man between 45 and 60 years old with gastric cancer. Each CDR3 is given with its conserved first and last residue. The D gene is left open where the match is weak. For some rows the clone size is stated as once, few or many, or as a class when expanded; others skip it.

V,D,J,size,DNA,CDR3
TRBV7-2,.,TRBJ1-2,.,TGTGCCAGCAGCTTGCTTAGGGTGGGTGGCTACACCTTC,CASSLLRVGGYTF
TRBV11-2,.,TRBJ2-6,.,TGTGCCAGCAGTCCTGGGGCCAACGTCCTGACTTTC,CASSPGANVLTF
TRBV10-3,.,TRBJ1-5,.,TGTGCCATCAGTGAGTCGGGTCAGCCCCAGCATTTT,CAISESGQPQHF
TRBV15,TRBD2,TRBJ2-1,.,TGTGCCACCAGCAGAGATTGGACTAGCGGGAGGATTTTCTACAATGAGCAGTTCTTC,CATSRDWTSGRIFYNEQFF
TRBV30,TRBD2,TRBJ2-2,.,TGTGCCTTGTGGGGGGTAGCGGGAACCACCGGGGAGCTGTTTTTT,CALWGVAGTTGELFF
TRBV5-4,.,TRBJ2-7,.,TGTGCCAGCAGCTTAAATACAGGGAGCGTCGAGCAGTACTTC,CASSLNTGSVEQYF
TRBV18,.,TRBJ2-1,.,TGTGCCAGCTCACGATTAGCGAGCTCCTACAATGAGCAGTTCTTC,CASSRLASSYNEQFF
TRBV30,.,TRBJ2-5,.,TGTGCCTGGAGTGTAACAGGTCCTCTTCAAGAGACCCAGTACTTC,CAWSVTGPLQETQYF
TRBV30,.,TRBJ1-2,once,TGTGCCTGGAGTGTACGCAGGGTCAACCGCTCCTACTATGGCTACACCTTC,CAWSVRRVNRSYYGYTF
TRBV9,TRBD2,TRBJ2-7,.,TGTGCCAGCAGCGTAGGGGGCGGGAGGGCCAACGAGCAGTACTTC,CASSVGGGRANEQYF
TRBV19,TRBD1,TRBJ1-1,.,TGTGCCAGTAGCCATCCCCCGGGACAGATGAACACTGAAGCTTTCTTT,CASSHPPGQMNTEAFF
TRBV25-1,.,TRBJ2-3,.,TGTGCCAGCGGAACCCGGGGGAGCACAGATACGCAGTATTTT,CASGTRGSTDTQYF
TRBV6-1,.,TRBJ2-2,.,TGTGCCAGCAGAATAAATACAGGGAACACCGGGGAGCTGTTTTTT,CASRINTGNTGELFF